Below, 29 T cell receptor beta chains from the same sample are listed, as sequenced in a study of tumor-infiltrating lymphocytes in primary liver carcinoma. TCR beta cDNA was made from 500 ng total RNA with a constant-region primer. Libraries covering TCR beta were generated through three nested multiplex PCR rounds (using a slightly modified ARM-PCR). Use of TRBV1-TRBV30 forward primers with a C-beta reverse primer characterized the first two PCR rounds, which lasted roughly 11 cycles each. TCRdb re-derived calls from the multiplex PCR reads in MiXCR, one entry per CDR3 protein. The sample holds over 100,000 distinct CDR3 sequences; approximately 71% are singletons and the top ten take 7.5% to 10%. Joint extraction of RNA and DNA used about 17-30 mg of bulk tissue that was unsorted. Source material: tumor-adjacent normal liver tissue. Receptors originate from a woman between 55 and 75 years old with primary liver carcinoma and hepatitis B virus infection.

V and J are TRBV28 and TRBJ2-4, with D perhaps matching TRBD2 (7 bases). Trimming removed 10 bases from V and 5 bases from J, with 18 bases in between. The CDR3 is 14 residues long. Per germline, CDR1 MDHEN and CDR2 SYDVKM. This CDR3 is CATRKGGSENIQYF. The DNA of the CDR3 is TGTGCCACCAGAAAGGGGGGGTCGGAAAACATTCAGTACTTC.

The CDR3 DNA sequence: TGTGCCAGCAGCTTAGGCCCATGGGGGGCTGAAAATCAGCCCCAGCATTTT. Its translation: CASSLGPWGAENQPQHF. V is TRBV11-2 and J is TRBJ1-5, with D perhaps matching TRBD1 (6 bases). Germline CDR1 reads SGHAT; CDR2 reads FQNNGV. The CDR3 has 17 residues. With 1 base removed from V and 4 bases from J, the gap between germline ends came to 17 bases.

The rearrangement links TRBV20-1 to TRBJ1-2; TRBD1 might be the D (5 bases). CDR1 is DFQATT, CDR2 SNEGSKA, per germline (reference sequence). Trimming left V 1 base short and J 4 bases short, with 16 bases between. The CDR3 spans 15 residues. The CDR3 nucleotides are TGCAGTGCTAGAGGGGGGGAGACGGAGGGCTATGGCTACACCTTC. It yields the protein CSARGGETEGYGYTF.

In the case of this clonotype: An end of the junction does not agree with germline; a read error may underlie this. V is TRBV11-2 and J is TRBJ1-1; D remains unclear. Germline V gives CDR1 SGHAT, CDR2 FQNNGV. The CDR3 is 17 residues long. The CDR3 DNA follows: TGTGTCAGCAGCTTATTCCCCCGGGCAAGTATGAACACTGAAGCTTTCTTT. Amino acid sequence: CVSSLFPRASMNTEAFF.

Concerning this clonotype itself: An end of the junction does not agree with germline; a read error may underlie this. This chain joins TRBV14 and TRBJ2-3; a possible D gene is TRBD2 (5 bases). The CDR3 has 11 residues. Looked up from germline, CDR1 is SGHDN and CDR2 is FVKESK. In DNA form, the CDR3 reads TGTGTCAGCAGCCAAGTTTGTGGGAGAGGTTTT. This translates into CVSSQVCGRGF. The complete variable domain, with remaining parts taken from reference TRBV14 and TRBJ2-3, reads EAGVTQFPSHSVIEKGQTVTLRCDPISGHDNLYWYRRVMGKEIKFLLHFVKESKQDESGMPNNRFLAERTGGTYSTLKVQPAELEDSGVYFCVSSQVCGRGFGPGTRLTVL.

The chain uses TRBV18 and TRBJ2-7, with D tentatively TRBD2 (6 bases). This CDR3 region has 15 residues. Trimming removed 4 bases at V and 2 bases at J, with 15 bases between. Germline values: CDR1 KGHSH, CDR2 LQKENI. In nucleotides, the CDR3 is TGTGCCAGCTCACGGGAAGCTAGCGCTCCCTACGAGCAGTACTTC. This codes for CASSREASAPYEQYF. The full variable domain, with the rest looked up from reference TRBV18 and TRBJ2-7, is NAGVMQNPRHLVRRRGQEARLRCSPMKGHSHVYWYRQLPEEGLKFMVYLQKENIIDESGMPKERFSAEFPKEGPSILRIQQVVRGDSAAYFCASSREASAPYEQYFGPGTRLTVT.

As regards this clonotype: Because it lacks the conserved phenylalanine or tryptophan at the end, this CDR3 is likely a read error. The chain recombines TRBV7-9 with TRBJ2-5; a weak D match, TRBD1 (8 bases). CDR1 is SEHNR and CDR2 is FQNEAQ in the germline V gene (reference sequence). The CDR3 runs 15 residues. V gave up 7 bases and J gave up 5 bases, with 20 bases separating them. DNA for the CDR3: TGTGCCAGCAACAGGGGGGGTGTCGGGGAGGAGACCCAGTACATC. Amino acid sequence: CASNRGGVGEETQYI.

With respect to this clonotype: At one of its ends the junction is not consistent with the germline gene, which may arise from a read error. In DNA, the CDR3 is TGTGCCGGCAGCTTAAGGGAGGTATTGAAGGGGACGCTTTCTCTAACAGATACGCAGTATTTT. Its protein product is CAGSLREVLKGTLSLTDTQYF. The gene calls are TRBV11-2 and TRBJ2-3, with D possibly TRBD2 on 6 matching bases. The germline CDR1 and CDR2 sequences are SGHAT and FQNNGV. The length of the CDR3 is 21 residues.

This clonotype was found many times. The junction differs from germline at one of its ends, possibly a read error. The V call is TRBV13, the J call TRBJ2-2; D perhaps matches TRBD2 (6 bases). CDR1 is PRHDT, CDR2 FYEKMQ, per germline (reference sequence). The CDR3 extends over 13 amino acids. In DNA, the CDR3 is TGTGCCAGCAGTTTAGGAGGGACCGGGGAGCTGTTTTTT. This encodes CASSLGGTGELFF.

The chain uses TRBV7-9 and TRBJ1-1, with D unresolved. Trimming shortened V by 1 base and J by 0 bases, and 12 bases separated the two germline ends. CDR3 length: 16 amino acids. Germline-derived CDR1 and CDR2 are SEHNR and FQNEAQ (reference sequence). The CDR3 coding sequence is TGTGCCAGCAGCTTAGATCCCACGGGATTGAACACTGAAGCTTTCTTT. Translating gives CASSLDPTGLNTEAFF.

A note on this clonotype: This sequence may be a read error, since a much larger clone differs from it by one base. CDR3 amino acids: CASSHGTDTQCF. The CDR3 DNA reads TGCGCCAGCAGCCATGGGACGGATACGCAGTGTTTT. The gene calls are TRBV5-1 and TRBJ2-3; D is tentatively TRBD1 or TRBD2 (5 bases each). CDR1 SGHRS and CDR2 YFSETQ come from the germline V gene. The CDR3 loop spans 12 amino acids.

This clonotype was seen many times. The V call is TRBV7-9, the J call TRBJ2-7; D could derive from TRBD1 or TRBD2 (5 bases each). CDR1 is SEHNR and CDR2 is FQNEAQ in the germline V gene (reference sequence). This CDR3 has 12 residues. V dropped 5 bases and J dropped 3 bases, with 8 bases sitting between them. This CDR3 is CASSRDHYEQYF. The CDR3 DNA is TGTGCCAGCAGCCGGGACCACTACGAGCAGTACTTC.

Remarks on this clonotype: This likely comes from a read error, as the CDR3 has no conserved phenylalanine or tryptophan at its end. V usage is TRBV5-4 and J usage is TRBJ1-1, with a weak D call TRBD1 (5 bases). This CDR3 has 13 residues. The germline gives CDR1 SGHNT, CDR2 YYREEE (reference sequence). The CDR3 here is CASSRGGNTEAFL. For the CDR3, the DNA is TGTGCCAGCAGCCGTGGGGGGAACACTGAGGCTTTCCTT.

On this clonotype itself: Being one base from a much bigger clone, this may be a read error. Since no conserved phenylalanine or tryptophan closes the CDR3, a read error is the likely cause. The V gene is TRBV28, the J gene TRBJ2-1; 10 bases match TRBD2. The CDR3 length is 17 residues. V gave up 5 bases and J gave up 4 bases; unmatched junction bases: 11. From germline, CDR1 is MDHEN and CDR2 SYDVKM. For the CDR3, the DNA is TGTGCCAGCAGTCTCCCAGCGGGAGGGAGGGGATACAATGAGCAGTTCCTC. Residues: CASSLPAGGRGYNEQFL.

Concerning this clonotype itself: No DNA is shown, since the ends of the CDR3 on it are uncertain; the CDR3 is the one TCRdb lists. The V and J genes are TRBV10-2 and TRBJ2-1. CDR1 is WSHSY and CDR2 is SAAADI in the germline V gene. Inclusive of both ends, the CDR3 amounts to 15 amino acids. The CDR3 sequence: CACSDKPYSCNEQFF.

To note about this clonotype: At one end, the junction sequence differs from germline, possibly due to a read error. V gene TRBV6-6 combines with J gene TRBJ1-2; 8 bases map to TRBD1. The CDR3 is 15 amino acids. Germline CDR1 reads MNHNY; CDR2 reads SVGAGI (reference sequence). CDR3 nucleotides: TGTGCCAGCAGTTACGGTGGACAGGGAGAGAGTGGCTACATCTTC. Translating it yields CASSYGGQGESGYIF.

Worth noting for this clonotype: Its ends do not fully match the called genes, so a read error is possible. V usage is TRBV11-2 and J usage is TRBJ2-2; a weak D match, TRBD2 (7 bases). The germline V gene has CDR1 SGHAT and CDR2 FQNNGV. The CDR3 totals 15 residues. The chain's CDR3 is CASSSLRSDIGGLSF. The CDR3 DNA follows: TGTGCCAGCAGCTCGCTACGGTCAGACATCGGGGGGCTGTCTTTT.

Comments on this clonotype: No conserved phenylalanine or tryptophan ends this CDR3, so it is likely a read error. The chain links TRBV11-2 to TRBJ2-2; no reliable D call. There are 16 residues in the CDR3. Germline assignment: CDR1 SGHAT and CDR2 FQNNGV. The CDR3 reads CTSSDGRNTNTRELFY. Here the CDR3 DNA reads TGTACCAGCAGCGACGGACGCAACACGAACACCAGGGAGCTGTTTTAT.

The J gene is TRBJ2-7, the V gene TRBV29-1; maybe TRBD1 (6 bases). V shed 7 bases and J shed 9 bases, with 16 bases lying between them. The germline V gene has CDR1 SQVTM and CDR2 ANQGSEA. This CDR3 is built from 11 residues. The CDR3 DNA sequence: TGCAGCGCACAGGGATCCATAGGGCAGTACTTC. Amino acid sequence: CSAQGSIGQYF.

V usage is TRBV28 and J usage is TRBJ2-7, with 8 bases that match TRBD1. CDR3 length: 16 amino acids. Trimming at V came to 1 base and at J to 3 bases, leaving 8 bases not matched to a gene. Germline loops: CDR1 MDHEN, CDR2 SYDVKM. The CDR3 DNA follows: TGTGCCAGCAGTTTATCCCGGACAGGGAGGAGCTACGAGCAGTACTTC. As protein: CASSLSRTGRSYEQYF.

This clonotype was recorded many times. CDR3 residues: CASSQEGSYSYEQYF. CDR3 in DNA: TGCGCCAGCAGCCAAGAGGGGTCCTACTCCTACGAGCAGTACTTC. The chain carries TRBV4-1 and TRBJ2-7, with unresolved D. Trimming removed 0 bases at V and 0 bases at J, with 9 bases between. Germline loops: CDR1 MGHRA, CDR2 YSYEKL. This CDR3 comprises 15 residues.

Details on this clonotype: At one of its ends the junction is not consistent with the germline gene, which may arise from a read error. This chain uses TRBV13 with TRBJ2-7, with D unclear. This CDR3 spans 13 amino acids. Germline loops: CDR1 PRHDT, CDR2 FYEKMQ (reference sequence). CDR3 residues: CVSSLGLGYKQYF. The CDR3 nucleotides are TGTGTCAGTAGCTTAGGCCTGGGCTACAAGCAGTACTTC.

Notes on this clonotype: A read error may explain this, as a much larger clone is one base away. V and J are TRBV7-9 and TRBJ2-3; 9 nucleotides agree with TRBD2. CDR1 and CDR2 (germline): SEHNR, FQNEAQ (reference sequence). The CDR3 consists of 15 residues. The CDR3 bases are TGTGCCAGCAGCTTAAGACTAGCGGAAACAGATGCGCAGTATTTT. This encodes CASSLRLAETDAQYF.

This clonotype was seen many times. V and J are TRBV4-2 and TRBJ1-5; TRBD1 is a possible D gene (5 bases). V was trimmed by 0 bases and J by 3 bases, leaving 9 bases between them. From germline, CDR1 is LGHNA and CDR2 YNFKEQ. The CDR3 has 15 amino acids. CDR3 sequence (DNA): TGTGCCAGCAGCCAAGATATGGACAACAATCAGCCCCAGCATTTT. Its protein is CASSQDMDNNQPQHF.

Details on this clonotype: One end of the junction varies from germline; a read error may be responsible. The chain is built from TRBV4-2 and TRBJ2-7, with D possibly matching TRBD2 (7 bases). The germline V gene has CDR1 LGHNA and CDR2 YNFKEQ. The CDR3 consists of 15 residues. CDR3 region: CASRQGGAVSYEQYF. For the CDR3, the DNA is TGTGCCAGCAGGCAAGGGGGGGCAGTGTCCTACGAGCAGTACTTC.

A note on this clonotype: A read error may be the cause here, since a much bigger clone is one base away. The chain is built from TRBV19 and TRBJ2-3; D remains unclear. The ends were cut back, 1 base at V and 2 bases at J, with 4 bases in the middle. The CDR3 spans 13 residues. Looked up from germline, CDR1 is LNHDA and CDR2 is SQIVND (reference sequence). CDR3 protein: CASSIVHTDTQYF. CDR3 nucleotide sequence: TGTGCCAGTAGTATAGTTCACACAGATACGCAGTATTTT.

Note on this clonotype: Given the absence of the conserved phenylalanine or tryptophan at the CDR3 end, a read error is likely. This chain joins TRBV4-1 and TRBJ2-2, with 7 bases matching TRBD2. The length of the CDR3 is 15 residues. CDR1 MGHRA and CDR2 YSYEKL come from the germline V gene. The CDR3 coding sequence is TGCGCCAGCAGCAAAGAAGGCGGGAGAGCCGGGGAGCTGTTTCTT. This translates into CASSKEGGRAGELFL.

The gene calls are TRBV6-6 and TRBJ2-6; no definite D call. The CDR3 length is 13 residues. The germline CDR1 and CDR2 sequences are MNHNY and SVGAGI (reference sequence). V dropped 5 bases and J dropped 7 bases, with 9 bases sitting between them. In DNA form, the CDR3 reads TGTGCCAGCAGTCTACGTGGTGCCAACGTCCTGACTTTC. It encodes CASSLRGANVLTF.

On this clonotype itself: The conserved phenylalanine or tryptophan is not found at the CDR3 terminus, so this likely reflects a read error. The rearrangement joins TRBV28 to TRBJ2-1, with 13 positions matching TRBD2. V shed 4 bases, J shed 12 bases, and the junction held 12 bases outside the gene matches. CDR1 and CDR2 (germline): MDHEN, SYDVKM. This CDR3 is built from 16 residues. The CDR3 sequence: CASSSTGTSGIDGQFL. The CDR3 DNA sequence: TGTGCCAGCAGTTCAACCGGGACTAGCGGGATCGATGGGCAGTTCCTC.